The 30 T cell receptor beta chains below all came from one sample that was sequenced in a study of T cell responses to AZD1222 COVID-19 vaccine. The assay was immunoSEQ multiplex PCR, and TCRdb's table has in-frame clones only and misses some. The data show about 84,000 clones, approximately 85% seen once. Specimen: peripheral blood, collected 28 days after the second AZD1222 dose. These TCRs come from an adult who received the AZD1222 COVID-19 vaccine.

J is TRBJ2-7 and V is TRBV6-2 or TRBV6-3; 9 nucleotides align to TRBD1. The trim removed 5 bases at V and 4 bases at J, leaving 12 bases unmatched. Germline-derived CDR1 and CDR2 are MNHEY and SVGEGT. The CDR3 is 16 residues long. The CDR3 coding sequence is TGTGCCAGCAGTAACCCCGGAAAGGGGACAGGGTACGAGCAGTACTTC. It encodes CASSNPGKGTGYEQYF.

The V gene is TRBV24-1, the J gene TRBJ1-4, with 7 bases lining up with TRBD1. J gave up 5 bases and V 5 bases, and 7 bases lay outside the gene matches. Per the germline V gene, CDR1 is KGHDR and CDR2 is SFDVKD. The CDR3 runs 15 residues. The chain's CDR3 is CATSATGTANEKLFF. In nucleotides, the CDR3 is TGTGCCACCAGTGCCACCGGGACAGCAAATGAAAAACTGTTTTTT.

The gene calls are TRBV28 and TRBJ1-5, with a weak D call TRBD1 (6 bases). CDR1 and CDR2 from the germline V gene are MDHEN and SYDVKM. Trimming pared 5 bases from V and 7 bases from J, leaving 18 bases between. The CDR3 length is 15 residues. CDR3 in amino acids: CASSPTGGGTQPQHF. CDR3 nucleotides: TGTGCCAGCAGTCCAACGGGTGGGGGGACACAGCCCCAGCATTTT. Full variable domain (outside the CDR3, taken from reference TRBV28 and TRBJ1-5): DVKVTQSSRYLVKRTGEKVFLECVQDMDHENMFWYRQDPGLGLRLIYFSYDVKMKEKGDIPEGYSVSREKKERFSLILESASTNQTSMYLCASSPTGGGTQPQHFGDGTRLSIL.

The V call is TRBV12-3 or TRBV12-4, the J call TRBJ1-6; 7 bases align to TRBD1. There are 13 residues in the CDR3. Germline trimming cut 5 bases from V and 9 bases from J; bases unmatched to any gene: 4. The CDR3 protein is CASSSTGVSPLHF. The CDR3 DNA follows: TGTGCCAGCAGTAGTACAGGGGTTTCACCCCTCCACTTT.

The rearrangement uses TRBV2 and TRBJ1-1; D unclear. The CDR3 spans 14 residues. Trimming took off 1 base at V and 3 bases at J, with 9 bases between the two ends. Germline V gives CDR1 SNHLY, CDR2 FYNNEI. The CDR3 loop reads CASSEGPWDTEAFF. The CDR3 coding sequence is TGTGCCAGCAGTGAAGGGCCCTGGGACACTGAAGCTTTCTTT.

The DNA of the CDR3 is TGTGCCATCAGTGACCACCACTCTAGCGGGGGCCATAACACCGGGGAGCTGTTTTTT. Residues: CAISDHHSSGGHNTGELFF. This sequence joins TRBV10-3 and TRBJ2-2; 10 nucleotides align to TRBD2. CDR3 length: 19 amino acids. The germline CDR1 and CDR2 sequences are ENHRY and SYGVKD. V gave up 3 bases and J gave up 2 bases; unmatched junction bases: 12.

The chain links TRBV24-1 to TRBJ1-2, with D hard to call. V shed 3 bases and J shed 5 bases, with 18 bases lying between them. Germline V gene data show CDR1 as KGHDR and CDR2 as SFDVKD. This CDR3 comprises 16 residues. The CDR3 DNA sequence: TGTGCCACCAGTGATCACAGTAGGGCCCGGGGATATGGCTACACCTTC. This sequence encodes CATSDHSRARGYGYTF.

As DNA, the CDR3 is TGTGCCAGCAGCTCCCAGGGTCATCGCACTGAAGCTTTCTTT. The encoded protein is CASSSQGHRTEAFF. The chain has TRBV7-2 and TRBJ1-1; a possible D gene is TRBD1 (5 bases). Trimming stripped 4 bases from V and 4 bases from J, with 13 bases between. CDR3 length: 14 amino acids. The germline V gene has CDR1 SGHTA and CDR2 FQGNSA.

This chain joins TRBV29-1 and TRBJ1-1; 7 bases fit TRBD1. The CDR3 is 12 amino acids. The V gene's germline CDR1 is SQVTM and CDR2 ANQGSEA. J gave up 3 bases and V 6 bases, and 4 bases lay outside the gene matches. The chain's CDR3 is CSVGQFDTEAFF. The CDR3 DNA sequence: TGCAGCGTGGGACAGTTCGACACTGAAGCTTTCTTT.

This chain's CDR3 is CASSQEGQGFYNEQFF. The CDR3 DNA reads TGCGCCAGCAGCCAAGAGGGGCAGGGCTTCTACAATGAGCAGTTCTTC. The chain links TRBV4-1 to TRBJ2-1; possibly TRBD1 for D (5 bases). There are 16 residues in the CDR3. Trimming cost V 0 bases and J 3 bases, with 12 bases left between them. Looked up from germline, CDR1 is MGHRA and CDR2 is YSYEKL.

This chain joins TRBV6-5 and TRBJ2-7; a weak D match, TRBD2 (7 bases). V was cut by 5 bases and J by 1 base, with 12 bases left in between. The CDR3 runs 14 residues. In germline, CDR1 is MNHEY, CDR2 SVGAGI. The CDR3 DNA reads as TGTGCCAGCAGTAGTGGGGGGGCGTCCTACGAGCAGTACGTC. It specifies CASSSGGASYEQYV.

The V call is TRBV7-2, the J call TRBJ1-5, with D tentatively TRBD1 (5 bases). Germline CDR1 SGHTA, CDR2 FQGNSA. The CDR3 is made up of 17 amino acids. V lost 5 bases and J lost 1, with 18 bases in between. CDR3 coding DNA: TGTGCCAGCAGCCCAGTGCTGGGACTCTCAAGCAATCAGCCCCAGCATTTT. Translating gives CASSPVLGLSSNQPQHF.

This chain uses TRBV4-3 with TRBJ2-2, with a weak D call TRBD2 (5 bases). V was pared by 3 bases and J by 7 bases, with 18 bases between. The CDR3 length is 16 residues. The germline V gene encodes CDR1 LGHNA and CDR2 YSLEER. This CDR3 is CASSHKAAAGGGELFF. The CDR3 coding sequence is TGCGCCAGCAGCCACAAGGCAGCGGCAGGCGGCGGGGAGCTGTTTTTT.

The rearrangement links TRBV5-4 to TRBJ1-2, with 9 nucleotides matching TRBD1. CDR3 length: 17 residues. Germline V gene sequence: CDR1 SGHNT, CDR2 YYREEE (reference sequence). V shed 7 bases, J shed 0 bases, and the junction held 13 bases outside the gene matches. CDR3 sequence (DNA): TGTGCCAGCGCCGGGGGGGGGACAGGGCGAGCTAACTATGGCTACACCTTC. Its protein is CASAGGGTGRANYGYTF.

V gene TRBV7-6 combines with J gene TRBJ2-1, with D unresolved. The CDR3 has 15 residues. V was shortened by 0 bases and J by 6 bases, with 12 bases between the two germline ends. The germline gives CDR1 SGHVS, CDR2 FNYEAQ. The CDR3 is CASSLAYGTSNEQFF. As DNA, the CDR3 is TGTGCCAGCAGCTTAGCTTATGGCACTTCCAATGAGCAGTTCTTC.

The rearrangement joins TRBV7-8 to TRBJ1-1, with D possibly being TRBD1 (5 bases). V was cut by 5 bases and J by 2 bases, with 15 bases left in between. The CDR3 is 15 amino acids. Germline CDR1 reads SGHVS; CDR2 reads FQNEAQ. In DNA, the CDR3 is TGTGCCAGCAGCCGAGAGGGACGGGTAAACACTGAAGCTTTCTTT. Amino acids: CASSREGRVNTEAFF.

The rearrangement joins TRBV27 to TRBJ1-2; perhaps TRBD1 as D (5 bases). Germline V gene lookup returns CDR1 MNHEY and CDR2 SMNVEV (reference sequence). Deletions cut 6 bases from V and 4 bases from J, with 18 bases between. The CDR3 runs to 15 residues. CDR3 nucleotide sequence: TGTGCCAGCAGGTTAGCCTTCAGGGTCGGCTATGGCTACACCTTC. It codes for CASRLAFRVGYGYTF.

V gene TRBV30 combines with J gene TRBJ1-6; the D is unclear. The CDR3 is 13 amino acids. The germline CDR1 and CDR2 sequences are GTSNPN and SVGIG (reference sequence). With 2 bases removed from V and 7 bases from J, the gap between germline ends came to 9 bases. As DNA, the CDR3 is TGTGCCTGGAGTTACGGTGCGAATTCACCCCTCCACTTT. The encoded protein is CAWSYGANSPLHF.

This clone was observed a handful of times. V is TRBV4-3 and J is TRBJ2-1, with D perhaps matching TRBD1 (6 bases). V gave up 3 bases and J gave up 8 bases, with 8 bases separating them. The CDR3 covers 12 residues. CDR1 LGHNA and CDR2 YSLEER come from the germline V gene. CDR3 amino acids: CASSQHRDEQFF. CDR3 bases: TGCGCCAGCAGCCAGCACAGGGATGAGCAGTTCTTC.

By share, this clone ranks as medium-sized. V and J are TRBV12-3 or TRBV12-4 and TRBJ1-5; D is possibly TRBD1 (6 bases). There are 12 residues in the CDR3. The V end lost 5 bases, the J end lost 6 bases, and 8 bases lay between the germline ends. The CDR3: CASSDRFQPQHF. In DNA form, the CDR3 reads TGTGCCAGCAGTGACAGGTTTCAGCCCCAGCATTTT.

This chain joins TRBV29-1 and TRBJ2-3; TRBD1 is a possible D gene (6 bases). Trimming took off 4 bases at V and 1 base at J, with 9 bases between the two ends. From germline, CDR1 is SQVTM and CDR2 ANQGSEA. The CDR3 extends over 13 amino acids. CDR3 amino acids: CSVVAGGTDTQYF. The CDR3 bases are TGCAGCGTTGTTGCAGGGGGCACAGATACGCAGTATTTT.

This chain joins TRBV9 and TRBJ2-3, with 8 bases aligning to TRBD2. The V gene's germline CDR1 is SGDLS and CDR2 YYNGEE. The CDR3 has 15 residues. J was trimmed by 1 base and V by 2 bases; bases with no gene match: 3. CDR3 nucleotide sequence: TGTGCCAGCAGCGTTAGCGGGATTGGCACAGATACGCAGTATTTT. Protein: CASSVSGIGTDTQYF.

V usage is TRBV10-3 and J usage is TRBJ1-4; 8 bases fit TRBD1. This CDR3 region has 15 residues. Per the germline V gene, CDR1 is ENHRY and CDR2 is SYGVKD. V was pared by 3 bases and J by 10 bases, with 10 bases of the junction left unmatched. CDR3 region: CAISDPGQGWGKLFF. The CDR3 DNA follows: TGTGCCATCAGTGACCCCGGACAGGGCTGGGGAAAACTGTTTTTT.

This sequence joins TRBV12-3 or TRBV12-4 and TRBJ1-2; D gene uncertain. The CDR3 contains 12 residues. V was shortened by 8 bases and J by 4 bases, with 11 bases between the two germline ends. CDR3 residues: CASGRGGYGYTF. Here the CDR3 DNA reads TGTGCCAGCGGACGGGGTGGCTATGGCTACACCTTC.

The gene calls are TRBV19 and TRBJ1-2; 10 nucleotides align to TRBD1. The CDR3 loop spans 15 amino acids. CDR1 LNHDA and CDR2 SQIVND come from the germline V gene (reference sequence). The V gene end was trimmed by 4 bases and the J gene end by 8 bases; junction bases not matched to a gene: 10. The DNA of the CDR3 is TGTGCCAGTAGTACGAAGACCGGGACAGGGGCCGGCTACACCTTC. This sequence encodes CASSTKTGTGAGYTF.

The rearrangement uses TRBV10-1 and TRBJ2-1; possible D gene TRBD2, 5 bases. The germline CDR1 and CDR2 sequences are WNHNN and SYGVQD (reference sequence). Trimming removed 0 bases from V and 10 bases from J, with 10 bases in between. The CDR3 has 13 residues. The CDR3, as DNA: TGCGCCAGCAGTGAGTCCGGGGTTAGCGAGCAGTTCTTC. Its translation: CASSESGVSEQFF.

J is TRBJ1-3 and V is TRBV4-3; unclear D gene. V was cut by 0 bases and J by 4 bases, with 7 bases left in between. Per germline, CDR1 LGHNA and CDR2 YSLEER. This CDR3 region has 14 residues. DNA for the CDR3: TGCGCCAGCAGCCAAGATTCCCAAGGAAACACCATATATTTT. Translation: CASSQDSQGNTIYF.

The rearrangement joins TRBV6-5 to TRBJ1-3; maybe TRBD1 (5 bases). The germline CDR1 and CDR2 sequences are MNHEY and SVGAGI. With 6 bases removed from V and 4 bases from J, the gap between germline ends came to 16 bases. The CDR3 totals 15 residues. The CDR3 sequence is CASRRGTLEGNTIYF. The CDR3, as DNA: TGTGCCAGCAGGCGCGGGACCTTAGAGGGAAACACCATATATTTT.

This sequence joins TRBV5-5 and TRBJ2-3; D is unresolved. The V end lost 4 bases, the J end lost 2 bases, and 17 bases lay between the germline ends. Germline assignment: CDR1 SGHKS and CDR2 YYEKEE (reference sequence). The CDR3 contains 16 residues. The CDR3 nucleotides are TGTGCCAGCAGCCCTACCCCACTGGCGACCACAGATACGCAGTATTTT. This encodes CASSPTPLATTDTQYF.

V usage is TRBV12-3 or TRBV12-4 and J usage is TRBJ1-1, with D perhaps matching TRBD1 (6 bases). Trimming cost V 6 bases and J 9 bases, with 11 bases left between them. The CDR3 length is 11 residues. CDR3 loop: CASRDSVQAFF. CDR3 sequence (DNA): TGTGCCAGCAGGGACAGCGTCCAAGCTTTCTTT.